This T cell receptor beta chain comes out of a study of blood T cells in healthy people across ages. A J-beta primer mix and a sample-barcoded 5' primer were used in a second PCR of roughly 6 to 12 cycles. The yield of each sample was at least 2.5 million CDR3-containing paired-end reads. TCRdb re-called the 5' RACE reads with MiXCR, one entry per CDR3 protein. This sample has about 1.8 million distinct CDR3 sequences, with roughly 52% found just once. The CDR3 spans 15 residues. Trimming removed 3 bases at V and 4 bases at J, with 18 bases between. Germline values: CDR1 DFQATT, CDR2 SNEGSKA (reference sequence).

The TCR comes from a middle-aged woman in good health. Sequenced input: blood. The V and J genes are TRBV20-1 and TRBJ1-2; a possible D gene is TRBD1 (6 bases). CDR3 residues: CSASDQGLDLYGYTF. The DNA for the CDR3 is TGCAGTGCTAGCGACCAGGGGTTGGACCTCTATGGCTACACCTTC.